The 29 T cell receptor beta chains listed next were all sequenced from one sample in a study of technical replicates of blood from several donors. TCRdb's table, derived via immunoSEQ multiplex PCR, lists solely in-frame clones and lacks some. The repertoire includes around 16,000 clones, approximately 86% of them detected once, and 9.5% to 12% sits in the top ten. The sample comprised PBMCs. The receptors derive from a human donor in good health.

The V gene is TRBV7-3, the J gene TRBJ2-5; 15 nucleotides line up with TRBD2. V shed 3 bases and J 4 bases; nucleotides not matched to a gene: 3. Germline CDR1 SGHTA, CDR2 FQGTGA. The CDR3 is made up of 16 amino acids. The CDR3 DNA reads TGTGCCAGCAGCTTCTCGGGACTAGCGGGAGGAGAGACCCAGTACTTC. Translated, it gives CASSFSGLAGGETQYF.

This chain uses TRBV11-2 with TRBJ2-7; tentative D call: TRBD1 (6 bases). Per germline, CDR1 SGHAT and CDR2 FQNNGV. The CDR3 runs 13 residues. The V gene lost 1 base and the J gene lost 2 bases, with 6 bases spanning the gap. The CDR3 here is CASSLGTAYEQYF. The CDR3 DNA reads TGTGCCAGCAGCTTAGGGACAGCCTACGAGCAGTACTTC.

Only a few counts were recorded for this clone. CDR3 region: CASSPPNGDSEAFF. CDR3 in DNA: TGTGCCAGCTCACCACCAAATGGGGACTCTGAAGCTTTCTTT. The chain couples TRBV18 to TRBJ1-1; weak D call: TRBD1 (5 bases). Germline CDR1 KGHSH, CDR2 LQKENI. Trimming pared 0 bases from V and 6 bases from J, leaving 11 bases between. The CDR3 has 14 residues.

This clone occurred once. The CDR3 DNA reads as TGTGCCTGGAGGCTTAGGGGGGAGGGCTCGTACGAGCAGTACTTC. It yields the protein CAWRLRGEGSYEQYF. The rearrangement joins TRBV30 to TRBJ2-7; a possible D gene is TRBD2 (7 bases). CDR1 is GTSNPN, CDR2 SVGIG, per germline (reference sequence). Trimming took 3 bases from V and 4 from J, leaving 19 bases between them. The CDR3 covers 15 residues. Together with reference TRBV30 and TRBJ2-7, the CDR3 gives the full variable domain: SQTIHQWPATLVQPVGSPLSLECTVEGTSNPNLYWYRQAAGRGLQLLFYSVGIGQISSEVPQNLSASRPQDRQFILSSKKLLLSDSGFYLCAWRLRGEGSYEQYFGPGTRLTVT.

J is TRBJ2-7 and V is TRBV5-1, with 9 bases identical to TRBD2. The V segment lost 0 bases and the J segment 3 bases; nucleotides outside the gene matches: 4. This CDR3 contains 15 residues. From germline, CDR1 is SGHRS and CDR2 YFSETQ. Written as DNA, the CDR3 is TGCGCCAGCAGCTTGGAGTTAGCGGGAGTCTACGAGCAGTACTTC. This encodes CASSLELAGVYEQYF.

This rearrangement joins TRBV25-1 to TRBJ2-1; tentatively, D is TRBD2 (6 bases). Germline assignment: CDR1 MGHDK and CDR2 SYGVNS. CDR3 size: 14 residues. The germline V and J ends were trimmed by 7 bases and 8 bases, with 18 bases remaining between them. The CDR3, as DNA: TGTGCCAGCACCCTCAAGGTGGGGGGACATGAGCAGTTCTTC. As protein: CASTLKVGGHEQFF.

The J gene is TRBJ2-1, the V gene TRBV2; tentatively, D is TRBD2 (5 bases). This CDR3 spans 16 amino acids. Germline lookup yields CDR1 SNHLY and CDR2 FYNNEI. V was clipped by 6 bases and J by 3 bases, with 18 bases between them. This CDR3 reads CASSGGWEKHYNEQFF. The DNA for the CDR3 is TGTGCCAGCAGCGGAGGATGGGAAAAGCACTACAATGAGCAGTTCTTC.

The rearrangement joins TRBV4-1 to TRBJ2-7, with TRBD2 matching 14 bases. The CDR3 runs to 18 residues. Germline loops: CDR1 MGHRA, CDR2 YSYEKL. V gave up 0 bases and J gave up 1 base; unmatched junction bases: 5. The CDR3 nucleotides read TGCGCCAGCAGCCAAGATGGGACTAGCGGGAGTTGGTCCTACGAGCAGTACTTC. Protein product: CASSQDGTSGSWSYEQYF.

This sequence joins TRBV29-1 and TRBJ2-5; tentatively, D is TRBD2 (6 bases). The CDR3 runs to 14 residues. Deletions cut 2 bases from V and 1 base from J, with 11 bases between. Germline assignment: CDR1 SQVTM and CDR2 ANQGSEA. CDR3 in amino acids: CSVEPGSSQETQYF. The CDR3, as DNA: TGCAGCGTTGAACCCGGGAGCAGCCAAGAGACCCAGTACTTC.

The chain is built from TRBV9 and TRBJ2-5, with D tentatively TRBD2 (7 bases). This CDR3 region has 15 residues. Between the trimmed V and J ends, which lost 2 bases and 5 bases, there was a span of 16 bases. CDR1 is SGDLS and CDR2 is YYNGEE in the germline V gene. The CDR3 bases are TGTGCCAGCAGCGTCCTCGGGGGGCGCCTGGAGACCCAGTACTTC. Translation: CASSVLGGRLETQYF.

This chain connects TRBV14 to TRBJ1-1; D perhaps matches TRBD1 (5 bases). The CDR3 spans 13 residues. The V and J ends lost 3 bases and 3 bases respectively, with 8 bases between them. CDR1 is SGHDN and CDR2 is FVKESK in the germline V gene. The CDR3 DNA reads TGTGCCAGCAGCCAGCAGGGTTACACTGAAGCTTTCTTT. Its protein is CASSQQGYTEAFF.

The CDR3 coding sequence is TGCAGCGTTGAAGATAATTACAATCCCTTGTCCCGATATGGCTACACCTTC. Translated, it gives CSVEDNYNPLSRYGYTF. This chain uses TRBV29-1 with TRBJ1-2; D is undetermined. Trimming took 0 bases from V and 5 from J, leaving 22 bases between them. The CDR3 loop spans 17 amino acids. Germline V gene data show CDR1 as SQVTM and CDR2 as ANQGSEA.

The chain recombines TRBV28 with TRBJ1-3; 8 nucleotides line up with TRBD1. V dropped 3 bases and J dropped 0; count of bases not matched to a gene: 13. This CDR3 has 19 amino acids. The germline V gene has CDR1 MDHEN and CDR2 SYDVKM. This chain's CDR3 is CASSLGTGGNHYSGNTIYF. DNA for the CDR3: TGTGCCAGCAGTTTGGGAACAGGGGGTAACCACTACTCTGGAAACACCATATATTTT.

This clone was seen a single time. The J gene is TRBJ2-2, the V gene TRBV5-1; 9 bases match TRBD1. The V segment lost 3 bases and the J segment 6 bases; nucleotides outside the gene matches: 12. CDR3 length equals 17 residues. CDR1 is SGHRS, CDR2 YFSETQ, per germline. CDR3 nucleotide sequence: TGCGCCAGCAGCTCGGGACAGGGAAGTAGGGGCTCCGGGGAGCTGTTTTTT. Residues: CASSSGQGSRGSGELFF.

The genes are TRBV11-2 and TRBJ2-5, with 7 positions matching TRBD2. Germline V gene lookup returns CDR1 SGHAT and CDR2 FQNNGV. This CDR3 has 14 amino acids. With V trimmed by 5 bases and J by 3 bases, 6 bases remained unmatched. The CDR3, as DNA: TGTGCCAGCAGCCCAGCGGGAACCAAAGAGACCCAGTACTTC. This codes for CASSPAGTKETQYF.

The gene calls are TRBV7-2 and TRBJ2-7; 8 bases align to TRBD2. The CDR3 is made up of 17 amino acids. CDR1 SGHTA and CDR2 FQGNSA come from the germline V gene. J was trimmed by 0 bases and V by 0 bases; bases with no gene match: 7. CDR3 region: CASSLAGAGGHSYEQYF. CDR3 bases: TGTGCCAGCAGCTTAGCCGGTGCGGGAGGCCACTCCTACGAGCAGTACTTC.

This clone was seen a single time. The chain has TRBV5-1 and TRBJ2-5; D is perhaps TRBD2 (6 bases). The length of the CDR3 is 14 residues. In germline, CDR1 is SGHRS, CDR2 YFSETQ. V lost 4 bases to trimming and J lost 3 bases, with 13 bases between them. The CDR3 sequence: CASSPDGGKETQYF. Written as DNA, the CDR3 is TGCGCCAGCAGCCCAGACGGGGGAAAAGAGACCCAGTACTTC.

In DNA form, the CDR3 reads TGCGCCAGCGCCCAGCATAAACAGGGACCTAGGAATCAGCCCCAGCATTTT. Protein: CASAQHKQGPRNQPQHF. This sequence joins TRBV10-2 and TRBJ1-5; perhaps TRBD1 as D (6 bases). This CDR3 region has 17 residues. V dropped 8 bases and J dropped 4 bases, with 24 bases sitting between them. CDR1 WSHSY and CDR2 SAAADI come from the germline V gene.

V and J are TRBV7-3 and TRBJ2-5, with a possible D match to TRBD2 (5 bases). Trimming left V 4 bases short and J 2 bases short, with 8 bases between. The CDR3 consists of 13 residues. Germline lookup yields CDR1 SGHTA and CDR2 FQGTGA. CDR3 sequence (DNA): TGTGCCAGCAGCTCTCTAGCTCAAGAGACCCAGTACTTC. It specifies CASSSLAQETQYF.

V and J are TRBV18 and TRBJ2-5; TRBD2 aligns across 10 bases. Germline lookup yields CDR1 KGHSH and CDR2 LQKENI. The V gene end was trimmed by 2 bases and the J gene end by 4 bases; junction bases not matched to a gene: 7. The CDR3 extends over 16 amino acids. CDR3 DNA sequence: TGTGCCAGCTCACCAATTAGCGGGAGGCAGTCAGAGACCCAGTACTTC. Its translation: CASSPISGRQSETQYF.

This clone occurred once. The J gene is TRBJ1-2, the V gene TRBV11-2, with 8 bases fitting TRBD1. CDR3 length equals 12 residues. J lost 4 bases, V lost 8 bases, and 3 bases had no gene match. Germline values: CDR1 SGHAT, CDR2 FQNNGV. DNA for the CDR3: TGTGCCAGCTCTGACAGGGGCTATGGCTACACCTTC. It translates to CASSDRGYGYTF.

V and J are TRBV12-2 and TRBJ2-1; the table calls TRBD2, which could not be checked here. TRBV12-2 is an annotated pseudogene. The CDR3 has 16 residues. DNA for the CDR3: TGTGCAAGTCGCTTAGGTTATCCGGGAGGTTACAATGAGCAGTTCTTC. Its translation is CASRLGYPGGYNEQFF.

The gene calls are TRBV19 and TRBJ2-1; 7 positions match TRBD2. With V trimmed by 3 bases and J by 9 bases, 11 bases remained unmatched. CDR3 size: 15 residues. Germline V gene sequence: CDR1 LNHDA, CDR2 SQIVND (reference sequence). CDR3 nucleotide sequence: TGTGCCAGTAGTATCGATGTGGCGGGAGAGGGTGAGCAGTTCTTC. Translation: CASSIDVAGEGEQFF. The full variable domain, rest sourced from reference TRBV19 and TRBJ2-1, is DGGITQSPKYLFRKEGQNVTLSCEQNLNHDAMYWYRQDPGQGLRLIYYSQIVNDFQKGDIAEGYSVSREKKESFPLTVTSAQKNPTAFYLCASSIDVAGEGEQFFGPGTRLTVL.

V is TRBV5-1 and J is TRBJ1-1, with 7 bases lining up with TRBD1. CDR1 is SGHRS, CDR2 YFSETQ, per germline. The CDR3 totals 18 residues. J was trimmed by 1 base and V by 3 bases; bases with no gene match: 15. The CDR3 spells CASSWVALLGQPNTEAFF. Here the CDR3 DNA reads TGCGCCAGCAGCTGGGTGGCCCTTTTGGGACAGCCGAACACTGAAGCTTTCTTT.

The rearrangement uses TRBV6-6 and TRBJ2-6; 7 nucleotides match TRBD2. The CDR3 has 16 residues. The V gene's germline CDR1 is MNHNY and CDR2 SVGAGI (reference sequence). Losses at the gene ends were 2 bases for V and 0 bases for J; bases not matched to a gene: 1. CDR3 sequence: CASSYGGGSGANVLTF. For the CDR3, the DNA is TGTGCCAGCAGTTACGGGGGGGGCTCTGGGGCCAACGTCCTGACTTTC.

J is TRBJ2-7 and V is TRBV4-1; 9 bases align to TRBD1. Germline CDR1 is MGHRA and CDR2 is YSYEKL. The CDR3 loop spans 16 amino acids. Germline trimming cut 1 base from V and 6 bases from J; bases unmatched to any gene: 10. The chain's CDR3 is CASSQGDRERNSEQYF. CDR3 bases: TGCGCCAGCAGCCAAGGGGACAGGGAACGAAACTCCGAGCAGTACTTC.

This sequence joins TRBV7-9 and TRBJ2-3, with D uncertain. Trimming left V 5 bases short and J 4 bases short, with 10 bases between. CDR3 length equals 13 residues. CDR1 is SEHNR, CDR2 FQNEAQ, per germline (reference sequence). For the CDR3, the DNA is TGTGCCAGCAGCGCAAACCGAGCAGATACGCAGTATTTT. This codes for CASSANRADTQYF.

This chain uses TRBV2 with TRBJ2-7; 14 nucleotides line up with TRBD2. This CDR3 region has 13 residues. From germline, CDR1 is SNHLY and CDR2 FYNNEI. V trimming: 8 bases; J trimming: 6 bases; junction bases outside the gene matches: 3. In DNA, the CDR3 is TGTGCCAGCGGACTAGCGGGAGGTCTCGAGCAGTACTTC. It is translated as CASGLAGGLEQYF.

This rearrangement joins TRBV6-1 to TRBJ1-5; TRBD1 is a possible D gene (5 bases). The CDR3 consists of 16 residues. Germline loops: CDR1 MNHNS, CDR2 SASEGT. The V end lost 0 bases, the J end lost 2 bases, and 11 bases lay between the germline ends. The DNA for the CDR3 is TGTGCCAGCAGTGAAGCCCCCGGGGGGGGCAATCAGCCCCAGCATTTT. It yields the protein CASSEAPGGGNQPQHF.